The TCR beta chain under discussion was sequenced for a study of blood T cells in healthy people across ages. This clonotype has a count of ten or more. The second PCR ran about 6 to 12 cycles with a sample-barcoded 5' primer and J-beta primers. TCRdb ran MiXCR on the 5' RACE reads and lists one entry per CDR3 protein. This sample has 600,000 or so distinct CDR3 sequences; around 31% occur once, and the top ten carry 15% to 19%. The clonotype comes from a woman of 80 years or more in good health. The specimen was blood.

CDR3 sequence (DNA): TGCAGTGCGAACGGACTAGCTAAAGGCTACAATGAGCAGTTCTTC. Residues: CSANGLAKGYNEQFF. The chain links TRBV20-1 to TRBJ2-1; 8 bases fit TRBD2. The CDR3 totals 15 residues. V shed 6 bases and J 3 bases; nucleotides not matched to a gene: 10. The germline V gene has CDR1 DFQATT and CDR2 SNEGSKA (reference sequence).